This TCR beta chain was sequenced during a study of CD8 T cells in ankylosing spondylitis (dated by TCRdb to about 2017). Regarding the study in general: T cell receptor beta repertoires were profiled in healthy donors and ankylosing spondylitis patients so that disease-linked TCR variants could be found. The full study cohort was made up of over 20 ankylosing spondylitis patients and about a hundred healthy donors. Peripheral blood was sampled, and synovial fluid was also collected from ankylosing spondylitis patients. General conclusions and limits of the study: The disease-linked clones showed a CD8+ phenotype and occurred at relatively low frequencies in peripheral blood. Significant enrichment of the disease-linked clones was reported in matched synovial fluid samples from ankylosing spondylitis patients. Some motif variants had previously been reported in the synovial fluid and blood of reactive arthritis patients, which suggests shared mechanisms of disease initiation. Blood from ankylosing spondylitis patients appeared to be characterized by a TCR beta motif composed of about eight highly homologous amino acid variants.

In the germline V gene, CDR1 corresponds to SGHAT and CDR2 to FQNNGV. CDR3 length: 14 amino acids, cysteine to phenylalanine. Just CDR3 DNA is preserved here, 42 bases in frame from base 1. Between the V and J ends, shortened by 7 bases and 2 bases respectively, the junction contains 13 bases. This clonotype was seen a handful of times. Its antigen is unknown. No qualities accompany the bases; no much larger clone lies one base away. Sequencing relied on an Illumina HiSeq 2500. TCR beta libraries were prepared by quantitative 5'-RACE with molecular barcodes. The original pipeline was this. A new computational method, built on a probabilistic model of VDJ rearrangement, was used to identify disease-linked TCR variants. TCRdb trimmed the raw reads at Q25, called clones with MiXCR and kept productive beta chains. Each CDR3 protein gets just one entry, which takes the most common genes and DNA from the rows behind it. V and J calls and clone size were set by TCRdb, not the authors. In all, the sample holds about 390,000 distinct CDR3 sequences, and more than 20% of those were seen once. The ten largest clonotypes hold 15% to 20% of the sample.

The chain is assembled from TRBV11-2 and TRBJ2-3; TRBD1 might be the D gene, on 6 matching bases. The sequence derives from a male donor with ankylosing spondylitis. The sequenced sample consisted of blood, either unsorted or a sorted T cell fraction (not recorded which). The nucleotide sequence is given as TGTGCCAGCACCACCAGGGGCTCCACAGATACGCAGTATTTT. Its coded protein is CASTTRGSTDTQYF.